This T cell receptor (beta chain) was recorded in a study of blood T cell repertoires in COVID-19. The overall study: PBMCs, B-cell-depleted T cells, or T cells were the source of the cDNA or gDNA that made up the material.

In assigning cohorts, the study relied on participant-reported clinical history. The study counted Cohort 3 donors as recovered given two negative PCRs, clearance, or symptom resolution. Original methodology: Counts of nucleated cells, estimated from reference gene primer amplification, were obtained. Assay used: immunoSEQ multiplex PCR; TCRdb lists only in-frame clones, some missing. The DNA was the basis for D and trimming; V, J and clone size are from that table. The table includes some 350,000 clones, 80% to 90% detected once. Trimming stripped 7 bases from V and 5 bases from J, with 17 bases between. The CDR3 spans 14 residues. CDR1 MNHEY and CDR2 SVGAGI come from the germline V gene.

The sequence derives from a man between 18 and 35 years old who had recovered from COVID-19. The material sequenced was PBMCs or T cells enriched from blood (not recorded which). The rearrangement uses TRBV6-5 and TRBJ1-2, with a weak D call TRBD1 (6 bases). The CDR3 loop is CASILGQLDYGYTF. In nucleotides, the CDR3 is TGTGCCAGCATTCTTGGACAGCTGGATTATGGCTACACCTTC.